This is a list of T cell receptor beta chains from one sample in a study of blood T cell repertoires in COVID-19. Profiling relied on immunoSEQ multiplex PCR, and the TCRdb table lists in-frame clones only, not all of them. Of about 180,000 clones in the sample, 90% were seen once. Material: peripheral blood. The origin of the receptors is a man in his fifties or sixties with acute or convalescent COVID-19. CDR3s include the opening cysteine and the closing phenylalanine or tryptophan. A D gene is named only where the DNA matches it firmly. Some rows mark clone size as missing; the rest say once, few, many or name a class of expanded clone.

TRBV7-2	TRBJ1-2	.	.	CASSLGAHNYGYTF	TGTGCCAGCAGCTTAGGGGCCCATAACTATGGCTACACCTTC
TRBV6-2/TRBV6-3	TRBJ2-3	.	.	CASSYGGLAPDTQYF	TGTGCCAGCAGTTACGGGGGACTCGCTCCAGATACGCAGTATTTT
TRBV27	TRBJ2-2	.	.	CASSLSLANTGELFF	TGTGCCAGCAGTTTATCTCTAGCAAACACCGGGGAGCTGTTTTTT
TRBV6-5	TRBJ1-1	.	TRBD1	CASSYLTGGAEAFF	TGTGCCAGCAGTTACCTAACAGGGGGCGCAGAAGCTTTCTTT
TRBV27	TRBJ2-7	.	TRBD2	CASSLSFVTSGSSQQYF	TGTGCCAGCAGTTTATCATTCGTGACTAGCGGGAGTTCCCAGCAGTACTTC
TRBV28	TRBJ1-4	.	.	CASSLPTGSEKLFF	TGTGCCAGCAGTTTACCTACAGGGAGTGAAAAACTGTTTTTT
TRBV30	TRBJ1-6	.	.	CAWSVLSSNSPLHF	TGTGCCTGGAGTGTATTGTCTTCTAATTCACCCCTCCACTTT
TRBV28	TRBJ1-3	.	.	CASSRRDRLSGNTIYF	TGTGCCAGCAGTAGGCGGGACCGACTTTCTGGAAACACCATATATTTT
TRBV5-1	TRBJ2-7	.	TRBD2	CASSLAGTSASYEQYF	TGCGCCAGCAGCTTGGCCGGGACTAGCGCTTCCTACGAGCAGTACTTC
TRBV29-1	TRBJ1-3	.	.	CSYGWRNTIYF	TGCAGTTACGGCTGGCGGAACACCATATATTTT
TRBV27	TRBJ1-6	.	.	CASSLKKLRGRGNNSPLHF	TGTGCCAGCAGCCTTAAAAAACTTCGAGGACGGGGGAATAATTCACCCCTCCACTTT
TRBV19	TRBJ2-1	.	.	CASSIYPWADEQFF	TGTGCCAGTAGTATTTATCCCTGGGCCGATGAGCAGTTCTTC
TRBV5-1	TRBJ2-4	once	TRBD2	CASSVGDGRTKNIQYF	TGCGCCAGCAGCGTAGGGGACGGGAGGACCAAAAACATTCAGTACTTC
TRBV5-6	TRBJ1-4	once	.	CASSLRQEPATNEKLFF	TGTGCCAGCAGCTTACGACAGGAACCTGCAACTAATGAAAAACTGTTTTTT
TRBV15	TRBJ2-3	.	TRBD1	CATSRLWTGEEEDTQYF	TGTGCCACCAGCAGGCTCTGGACAGGGGAAGAAGAAGATACGCAGTATTTT
TRBV30	TRBJ2-7	.	.	CAWKATGSYEQYF	TGTGCCTGGAAGGCGACGGGCTCCTACGAGCAGTACTTC
TRBV20-1	TRBJ1-5	.	.	CSASLGERYYSNQPQHF	TGCAGTGCTAGTTTAGGGGAACGCTATTATAGCAATCAGCCCCAGCATTTT
TRBV28	TRBJ1-1	.	TRBD1	CASRDRDNTEAFF	TGTGCCAGCCGGGACAGGGATAACACTGAAGCTTTCTTT
TRBV12-5	TRBJ2-5	.	.	CASGLLSGETQYF	TGTGCTAGTGGTTTGTTGTCAGGAGAGACCCAGTACTTC
TRBV9	TRBJ1-3	few	.	CASSVGGVSGNTIYF	TGTGCCAGCAGCGTAGGGGGGGTCTCTGGAAACACCATATATTTT
TRBV4-1	TRBJ2-3	.	.	CASSASYRGTDTQYF	TGCGCCAGCAGCGCGAGTTACAGGGGCACAGATACGCAGTATTTT
TRBV6-6	TRBJ2-1	few	TRBD2	CATRTSGSNEQFF	TGTGCCACAAGGACTAGCGGGAGCAATGAGCAGTTCTTC
TRBV5-6	TRBJ2-2	.	TRBD1	CASSRTGASTGELFF	TGTGCCAGCAGCCGGACAGGGGCGTCCACCGGGGAGCTGTTTTTT
TRBV11-2	TRBJ2-1	.	.	CASSLGSPGNEQFF	TGTGCCAGCAGCTTAGGGTCCCCGGGGAATGAGCAGTTCTTC
TRBV6-5	TRBJ1-5	.	.	CASRGAYSNQPQHF	TGTGCCAGCCGCGGAGCTTATAGCAATCAGCCCCAGCATTTT
TRBV20-1	TRBJ2-1	.	.	CSASRAGEQFF	TGCAGTGCTAGTAGGGCGGGGGAGCAGTTCTTC
TRBV9	TRBJ2-1	.	.	CASSEETGNAWDEQFF	TGTGCCAGCAGCGAAGAAACGGGGAACGCTTGGGATGAGCAGTTCTTC
TRBV15	TRBJ1-3	.	TRBD1	CATSRDRTTGVGNTIYF	TGTGCCACCAGCAGAGATCGGACTACAGGGGTCGGAAACACCATATATTTT
TRBV14	TRBJ1-6	few	.	CASSQGSPGQGRYNSPLHF	TGTGCCAGCAGCCAAGGATCCCCCGGACAAGGGCGATATAATTCACCCCTCCACTTT
TRBV5-8	TRBJ2-3	.	.	CASSPERGTDTQYF	TGTGCCAGCAGCCCGGAGAGGGGCACAGATACGCAGTATTTT
TRBV5-1	TRBJ2-6	.	.	CASSGDSGANVLTF	TGCGCCAGCAGCGGAGACTCTGGGGCCAACGTCCTGACTTTC
TRBV3-1/TRBV3-2	TRBJ1-3	few	.	CASSPQGNTIYF	TGTGCCAGCAGCCCCCAGGGAAACACCATATATTTT
TRBV6-6	TRBJ1-5	few	.	CASIRGLSNQPQHF	TGTGCCAGCATAAGGGGCTTGAGCAATCAGCCCCAGCATTTT
TRBV6-1	TRBJ2-3	.	.	CASSESWGDTDTQYF	TGTGCCAGCAGTGAATCGTGGGGAGACACAGATACGCAGTATTTT
TRBV27	TRBJ2-3	.	.	CASSRGFYTDTQYF	TGTGCCAGCAGTCGAGGTTTCTACACAGATACGCAGTATTTT